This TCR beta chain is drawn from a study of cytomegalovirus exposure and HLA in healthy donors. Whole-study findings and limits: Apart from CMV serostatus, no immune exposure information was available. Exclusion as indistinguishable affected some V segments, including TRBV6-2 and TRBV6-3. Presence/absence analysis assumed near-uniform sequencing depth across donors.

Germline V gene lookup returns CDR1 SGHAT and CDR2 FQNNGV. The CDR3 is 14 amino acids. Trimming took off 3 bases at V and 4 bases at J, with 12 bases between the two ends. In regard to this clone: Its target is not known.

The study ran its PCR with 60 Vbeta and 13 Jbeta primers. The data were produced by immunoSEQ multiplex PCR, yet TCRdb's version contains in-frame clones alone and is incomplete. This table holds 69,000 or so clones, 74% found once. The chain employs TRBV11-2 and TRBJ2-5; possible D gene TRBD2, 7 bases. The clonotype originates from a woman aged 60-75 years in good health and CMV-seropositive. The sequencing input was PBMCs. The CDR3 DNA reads TGTGCCAGCAGCTTCGGGGGGCGAATAGAGACCCAGTACTTC. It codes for CASSFGGRIETQYF.